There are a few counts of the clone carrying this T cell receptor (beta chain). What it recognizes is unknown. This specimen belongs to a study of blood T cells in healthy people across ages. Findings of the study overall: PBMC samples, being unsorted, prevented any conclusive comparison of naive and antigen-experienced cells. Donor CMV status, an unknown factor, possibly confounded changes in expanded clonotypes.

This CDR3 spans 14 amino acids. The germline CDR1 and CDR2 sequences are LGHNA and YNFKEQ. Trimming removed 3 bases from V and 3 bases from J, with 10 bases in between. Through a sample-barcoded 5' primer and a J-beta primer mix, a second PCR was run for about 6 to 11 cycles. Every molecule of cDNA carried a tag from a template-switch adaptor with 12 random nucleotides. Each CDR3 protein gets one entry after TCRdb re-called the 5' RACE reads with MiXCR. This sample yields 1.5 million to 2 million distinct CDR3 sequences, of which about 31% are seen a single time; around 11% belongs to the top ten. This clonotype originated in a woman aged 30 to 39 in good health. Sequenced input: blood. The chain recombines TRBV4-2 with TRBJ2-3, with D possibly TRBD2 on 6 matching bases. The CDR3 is CASSHWGVTDTQYF. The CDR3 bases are TGTGCCAGCAGCCATTGGGGGGTAACAGATACGCAGTATTTT.